These 6 T cell receptor beta chains originate from one sample sequenced in a study of blood T cell repertoires in COVID-19. Profiling relied on immunoSEQ multiplex PCR, and the TCRdb table lists in-frame clones only, not all of them. This repertoire shows 100,000 to 150,000 clones, nearly 90% found once; its top ten account for approximately 1.1%. Sequenced sample: peripheral blood. These receptors all come from an elderly woman with acute or convalescent COVID-19.

The chain carries TRBV19 and TRBJ2-1, with 9 bases lining up with TRBD2. The CDR3 has 12 residues. CDR1 LNHDA and CDR2 SQIVND come from the germline V gene (reference sequence). Trimming removed 4 bases from V and 15 bases from J; junction bases left unmatched: 7. The CDR3: CASSNRAGGLFF. The DNA for the CDR3 is TGTGCCAGTAGTAATCGAGCGGGAGGCCTGTTCTTC.

This clone was picked up a small number of times. The chain recombines TRBV7-2 with TRBJ1-2; unclear D gene. The CDR3 consists of 13 residues. Deletions cut 2 bases from V and 6 bases from J, with 10 bases between. The germline V gene has CDR1 SGHTA and CDR2 FQGNSA. The CDR3 sequence is CASSLSSRDGYTF. CDR3 in DNA: TGTGCCAGCAGCTTATCGTCCCGGGATGGCTACACCTTC. Together with reference TRBV7-2 and TRBJ1-2, the CDR3 gives the full variable domain: GAGVSQSPSNKVTEKGKDVELRCDPISGHTALYWYRQSLGQGLEFLIYFQGNSAPDKSGLPSDRFSAERTGGSVSTLTIQRTQQEDSAVYLCASSLSSRDGYTFGSGTRLTVV.

DNA for the CDR3: TGTGCCAGCAGCTGGGGACTCAAGGATACGCAGTATTTT. Its protein is CASSWGLKDTQYF. V gene TRBV4-2 combines with J gene TRBJ2-3; a possible D gene is TRBD2 (6 bases). Trimming removed 5 bases at V and 6 bases at J, with 12 bases between. CDR1 and CDR2 (germline): LGHNA, YNFKEQ. The CDR3 is 13 amino acids.

The chain recombines TRBV2 with TRBJ2-1; 7 positions agree with TRBD1. The CDR3 spans 13 residues. J was trimmed by 9 bases and V by 6 bases; bases with no gene match: 8. The germline V gene encodes CDR1 SNHLY and CDR2 FYNNEI. The CDR3 coding sequence is TGTGCCAGCAGCCAAGAGACAGGGAGTGAGCAGTTCTTC. This gives the protein CASSQETGSEQFF.

The count of this clone is one. The rearrangement uses TRBV18 and TRBJ1-1, with D tentatively TRBD1 (6 bases). The CDR3 runs 13 residues. The germline V gene encodes CDR1 KGHSH and CDR2 LQKENI. The V end lost 4 bases, the J end lost 2 bases, and 8 bases lay between the germline ends. The CDR3 sequence is CASSQGVNTEAFF. The CDR3 nucleotides are TGTGCCAGCTCACAGGGGGTAAACACTGAAGCTTTCTTT.

The chain uses TRBV4-1 and TRBJ1-2; TRBD1 aligns across 8 bases. CDR1 is MGHRA and CDR2 is YSYEKL in the germline V gene. The J segment lost 8 bases and the V segment lost 1 base, leaving 12 bases of the junction unmatched. The CDR3 has 16 residues. The chain's CDR3 is CASSQGQSGQALGYTF. The CDR3 DNA reads as TGCGCCAGCAGCCAAGGGCAGTCGGGACAGGCCTTGGGCTACACCTTC.